Each of the 28 T cell receptor beta chains below was sequenced from the same sample in a study of identical twins. TCRdb redid the calling of the 5' RACE reads with MiXCR, one entry per CDR3 protein. The sample consists of about 480,000 distinct CDR3 sequences, 11% to 15% of them appearing once. In addition, the sample was reused for a study of yellow fever vaccine responses in identical twins.

The sequenced material came from CD4+ T cells sorted from blood. The receptors shown here come from a woman aged 18-29 years in good health.

V is TRBV21-1 and J is TRBJ1-1; the table names TRBD1, a call not compared with the DNA. TRBV21-1 is a pseudogene. The CDR3 has 14 amino acids. CDR3 in amino acids: CASSADGGNTEAFF. For the CDR3, the DNA is TGTGCCAGCAGCGCGGACGGGGGGAACACTGAAGCTTTCTTT.

This clonotype was detected a few times. The CDR3 region has the DNA TGCGCCAGCAGCTCAGTAAGGTCCACCTACGAGCAGTACTTC. Encoded protein: CASSSVRSTYEQYF. The chain uses TRBV5-1 and TRBJ2-7; D gene ambiguous. The CDR3 contains 14 residues. With 3 bases removed from V and 2 bases from J, the gap between germline ends came to 12 bases. Per germline, CDR1 SGHRS and CDR2 YFSETQ.

The genes are TRBV20-1 and TRBJ2-7; 8 bases line up with TRBD2. Germline-derived CDR1 and CDR2 are DFQATT and SNEGSKA (reference sequence). Trimming took 6 bases from V and 2 from J; bases not matched to a gene: 9. CDR3 length equals 14 residues. CDR3 sequence: CSAPRGGNTYEQYF. CDR3 nucleotides: TGCAGTGCCCCCCGCGGGGGGAATACCTACGAGCAGTACTTC.

This clonotype showed up many times. This chain's CDR3 is CASSRRGPSDFTDTQYF. CDR3 nucleotide sequence: TGCGCCAGCAGCCGGAGGGGGCCTAGCGACTTCACAGATACGCAGTATTTT. The chain employs TRBV5-1 and TRBJ2-3, with D tentatively TRBD1 (7 bases). CDR1 and CDR2 (germline): SGHRS, YFSETQ. The CDR3 is 17 amino acids. V shed 4 bases and J shed 2 bases, with 20 bases lying between them.

This clonotype has more than one count but fewer than ten. The rearrangement links TRBV5-5 to TRBJ2-1; D possibly uses TRBD1 or TRBD2 (5 bases each). Germline CDR1 is SGHKS and CDR2 is YYEKEE (reference sequence). The CDR3 spans 15 residues. With 3 bases removed from V and 6 bases from J, the gap between germline ends came to 16 bases. In DNA, the CDR3 is TGTGCCAGCAGCTGGGATCGGGGCAGGGTCAATGAGCAGTTCTTC. Protein: CASSWDRGRVNEQFF.

This clonotype was counted between two and nine times. The chain links TRBV2 to TRBJ2-2; TRBD1 matches 9 bases. In germline, CDR1 is SNHLY, CDR2 FYNNEI. With 6 bases clipped from V and 9 bases from J, the junction kept 2 bases outside the gene matches. The CDR3 spans 12 residues. In DNA, the CDR3 is TGTGCCAGCAGGGACAGGGGCCGGGAGCTGTTTTTT. Encoded protein: CASRDRGRELFF.

At least ten counts were recorded for this clonotype. The rearrangement uses TRBV3-1 and TRBJ2-7; TRBD2 agrees at 16 bases. This CDR3 spans 15 amino acids. The germline gives CDR1 LGHDT, CDR2 YNNKEL (reference sequence). The junction had 2 bases not matched to a gene; V was cut back by 2 bases and J by 7 bases. CDR3 amino acids: CASSQSGLAGGEQYF. CDR3 nucleotide sequence: TGTGCCAGCAGCCAATCGGGACTAGCGGGAGGGGAGCAGTACTTC.

This clonotype was counted at least ten times. The chain couples TRBV29-1 to TRBJ2-1; 10 bases map to TRBD2. J lost 4 bases, V lost 3 bases, and 18 bases had no gene match. CDR3 length equals 19 residues. Germline V CDR1 and CDR2: SQVTM, ANQGSEA. This CDR3 is CSVDISWTSGMSGYNEQFF. CDR3 coding DNA: TGCAGCGTTGATATCTCTTGGACTAGCGGAATGAGTGGATACAATGAGCAGTTCTTC.

The chain recombines TRBV21-1 with TRBJ2-3; TRBD2, the D gene given by the table, was not confirmed from the DNA. TRBV21-1 counts as a pseudogene. This CDR3 spans 15 amino acids. The CDR3 spells CASSRLAGNTDTQYF. The CDR3 DNA sequence: TGTGCCAGCAGCAGACTAGCGGGGAACACAGATACGCAGTATTTT.

The sample holds many counts of this clonotype. This chain joins TRBV20-1 and TRBJ2-2; 8 bases agree with TRBD2. Germline values: CDR1 DFQATT, CDR2 SNEGSKA (reference sequence). V shed 6 bases, J shed 3 bases, and the junction held 9 bases outside the gene matches. The CDR3 covers 15 residues. CDR3 loop: CSAKGPSGYTGELFF. In DNA form, the CDR3 reads TGCAGTGCGAAGGGGCCTAGCGGGTACACCGGGGAGCTGTTTTTT.

This clonotype was recorded a few times. The chain joins TRBV24-1 to TRBJ2-3; a possible D gene is TRBD1 (6 bases). The V gene lost 5 bases and the J gene lost 5 bases, with 19 bases spanning the gap. The length of the CDR3 is 16 residues. Per germline, CDR1 KGHDR and CDR2 SFDVKD. The CDR3 bases are TGTGCCACCAGTGCGGTGGGACACACTACGGGAGATACGCAGTATTTT. Translated: CATSAVGHTTGDTQYF.

This clonotype was recorded a few times. This rearrangement joins TRBV7-2 to TRBJ2-2; 8 bases agree with TRBD1. The germline CDR1 and CDR2 sequences are SGHTA and FQGNSA. With 0 bases clipped from V and 6 bases from J, the junction kept 6 bases outside the gene matches. The CDR3 has 16 amino acids. CDR3 region: CASSLANLRGPGELFF. The CDR3 DNA is TGTGCCAGCAGCTTAGCAAACCTCAGGGGGCCCGGGGAGCTGTTTTTT. The full variable domain, with the rest looked up from reference TRBV7-2 and TRBJ2-2, is GAGVSQSPSNKVTEKGKDVELRCDPISGHTALYWYRQSLGQGLEFLIYFQGNSAPDKSGLPSDRFSAERTGGSVSTLTIQRTQQEDSAVYLCASSLANLRGPGELFFGEGSRLTVL.

V is TRBV7-9 and J is TRBJ2-2; 7 bases are shared with TRBD1. The CDR3 extends over 16 amino acids. Per germline, CDR1 SEHNR and CDR2 FQNEAQ (reference sequence). After removal of 4 bases from V and 3 bases from J, the junction contained 8 bases not matched to a gene. For the CDR3, the DNA is TGTGCCAGCAGCTGGAGATTGGGACAGTACACCGGGGAGCTGTTTTTT. It codes for CASSWRLGQYTGELFF.

This clonotype was counted between two and nine times. V gene TRBV3-1 combines with J gene TRBJ2-1; D not resolved. The CDR3 totals 14 residues. Germline values: CDR1 LGHDT, CDR2 YNNKEL (reference sequence). Trimming stripped 0 bases from V and 1 base from J, with 4 bases between. The CDR3 nucleotides read TGTGCCAGCAGCCAAGATCAATCCTACAATGAGCAGTTCTTC. Translated, it gives CASSQDQSYNEQFF.

The sample holds many counts of this clonotype. The J gene is TRBJ2-3, the V gene TRBV7-3; D is perhaps TRBD1 or TRBD2 (5 bases each). Germline V CDR1 and CDR2: SGHTA, FQGTGA. V was shortened by 2 bases and J by 0 bases, with 9 bases between the two germline ends. The length of the CDR3 is 15 residues. CDR3: CASSLGGWSTDTQYF. The CDR3 coding sequence is TGTGCCAGCAGCTTAGGGGGTTGGAGCACAGATACGCAGTATTTT. Together with reference TRBV7-3 and TRBJ2-3, the CDR3 gives the full variable domain: GAGVSQTPSNKVTEKGKYVELRCDPISGHTALYWYRQSLGQGPEFLIYFQGTGAADDSGLPNDRFFAVRPEGSVSTLKIQRTERGDSAVYLCASSLGGWSTDTQYFGPGTRLTVL.

There are a few counts of this clonotype. The chain uses TRBV2 and TRBJ2-3, with TRBD1 matching over 8 bases. The germline CDR1 and CDR2 sequences are SNHLY and FYNNEI. This CDR3 contains 14 residues. V was clipped by 6 bases and J by 4 bases; unmatched bases: 6. CDR3 nucleotide sequence: TGTGCCAGCAGCGCGGACAGGGCAGCAGATACGCAGTATTTT. Protein sequence: CASSADRAADTQYF.

This sequence joins TRBV6-2 or TRBV6-3 and TRBJ2-2; D perhaps matches TRBD1 (6 bases). Trimming stripped 6 bases from V and 9 bases from J, with 20 bases between. The CDR3 is 15 amino acids. Germline assignment: CDR1 MNHEY and CDR2 SVGEGT. Here the CDR3 reads CASRESIQGSRELFF. CDR3 coding DNA: TGTGCCAGCAGAGAATCTATACAGGGATCGCGGGAGCTGTTTTTT.

This clonotype was detected only a few times. V gene TRBV6-5 combines with J gene TRBJ2-1, with 7 positions matching TRBD2. In germline, CDR1 is MNHEY, CDR2 SVGAGI. The CDR3 contains 17 residues. V was clipped by 0 bases and J by 0 bases; unmatched bases: 5. CDR3 in DNA: TGTGCCAGCAGTTACTCTAGCGGGTTCTTCTCCTACAATGAGCAGTTCTTC. Amino acids: CASSYSSGFFSYNEQFF.

The table lists this clonotype with many counts. V gene TRBV7-9 combines with J gene TRBJ2-2; tentatively, D is TRBD1 (5 bases). CDR1 is SEHNR and CDR2 is FQNEAQ in the germline V gene (reference sequence). The CDR3 loop spans 15 amino acids. Between the trimmed V and J ends, which lost 2 bases and 6 bases, there was a span of 13 bases. The CDR3 is CASSLSQGTAGELFF. The CDR3 nucleotides are TGTGCCAGCAGCTTATCTCAGGGCACGGCCGGGGAGCTGTTTTTT.

This chain joins TRBV5-6 and TRBJ2-6, with unresolved D. The CDR3 spans 15 residues. V lost 0 bases and J lost 1, with 5 bases in between. CDR1 is SGHDT and CDR2 is YYEEEE in the germline V gene. The CDR3 is CASSLASSGANVLTF. CDR3 in DNA: TGTGCCAGCAGCTTGGCGTCATCTGGGGCCAACGTCCTGACTTTC.

This clonotype was counted a few times. The rearrangement uses TRBV7-6 and TRBJ2-5, with 8 positions matching TRBD2. CDR1 and CDR2 from the germline V gene are SGHVS and FNYEAQ. The CDR3 extends over 14 amino acids. Losses at the gene ends were 6 bases for V and 4 bases for J; bases not matched to a gene: 7. The chain's CDR3 is CASRGLGGRETQYF. Written as DNA, the CDR3 is TGTGCCAGCAGGGGACTAGGGGGGCGAGAGACCCAGTACTTC.

The chain carries TRBV27 and TRBJ2-7; possible D gene TRBD1, 5 bases. Germline V gene lookup returns CDR1 MNHEY and CDR2 SMNVEV (reference sequence). This CDR3 region has 14 residues. Trimming took off 8 bases at V and 3 bases at J, with 17 bases between the two ends. The DNA for the CDR3 is TGTGCCAGCCCAGCTAGGAACAGGCACTACGAGCAGTACTTC. Translated: CASPARNRHYEQYF.

The genes are TRBV2 and TRBJ2-7, with D perhaps TRBD1 or TRBD2 (5 bases each). With 5 bases removed from V and 3 bases from J, the gap between germline ends came to 14 bases. The V gene's germline CDR1 is SNHLY and CDR2 FYNNEI. This CDR3 is built from 14 residues. The CDR3 sequence: CASSSWGNLYEQYF. In nucleotides, the CDR3 is TGTGCCAGCAGTTCGTGGGGGAACCTCTACGAGCAGTACTTC.

This clonotype was observed a few times. A much more abundant neighbour one base away suggests this may be a read error. The chain is built from TRBV7-9 and TRBJ2-3; D not resolved. The germline V and J ends were trimmed by 2 bases and 5 bases, with 2 bases remaining between them. The CDR3 covers 11 residues. Per the germline V gene, CDR1 is SEHNR and CDR2 is FQNEAQ (reference sequence). The CDR3 sequence: CASSLIDTQYF. CDR3 DNA sequence: TGTGCCAGCAGCTTAATAGATACGCAGTATTTT. The variable domain in full, with the rest retrieved from reference TRBV7-9 and TRBJ2-3, is DTGVSQNPRHKITKRGQNVTFRCDPISEHNRLYWYRQTLGQGPEFLTYFQNEAQLEKSRLLSDRFSAERPKGSFSTLEIQRTEQGDSAMYLCASSLIDTQYFGPGTRLTVL.

This clonotype has more than one count but fewer than ten. This rearrangement joins TRBV6-2 or TRBV6-3 to TRBJ1-1, with D unclear. CDR3 length: 12 residues. Trimming removed 5 bases from V and 5 bases from J, with 9 bases in between. Germline V gene data show CDR1 as MNHEY and CDR2 as SVGEGT. DNA for the CDR3: TGTGCCAGCAGTCGGCCCCGTACTGAAGCTTTCTTT. Protein sequence: CASSRPRTEAFF.

The chain employs TRBV9 and TRBJ2-7, with TRBD1 as a possible D gene (6 bases). CDR3 length: 15 amino acids. Trimming removed 5 bases at V and 4 bases at J, with 19 bases between. Per the germline V gene, CDR1 is SGDLS and CDR2 is YYNGEE. The CDR3 loop is CASSGGRGYNYEQYF. In nucleotides, the CDR3 is TGTGCCAGCAGTGGGGGCAGGGGCTATAATTACGAGCAGTACTTC.

This clonotype has only a few counts. The V gene is TRBV2, the J gene TRBJ2-6, with 9 positions matching TRBD1. The CDR3 totals 15 residues. Germline V lookup: CDR1 SNHLY, CDR2 FYNNEI. The V and J ends lost 7 bases and 2 bases, in that order; junction bases with no gene match: 3. The CDR3 bases are TGTGCCAGCAATGACAGGGGGGCTGGGGCCAACGTCCTGACTTTC. This encodes CASNDRGAGANVLTF.

This clonotype has only a few counts. The chain carries TRBV9 and TRBJ2-5; TRBD2 agrees at 7 bases. CDR3 length: 13 residues. With 4 bases clipped from V and 5 bases from J, the junction kept 5 bases outside the gene matches. Germline CDR1 is SGDLS and CDR2 is YYNGEE. CDR3 bases: TGTGCCAGCAGCCCAGGACTAGTGGAGACCCAGTACTTC. It yields the protein CASSPGLVETQYF.